The 9 T cell receptor beta chains listed next were all sequenced from one sample in a study of blood T cell repertoires in COVID-19. Repertoires were generated with immunoSEQ multiplex PCR, while TCRdb's copy carries only in-frame clones and drops some. The table has approximately 46,000 clones, 82% seen once. The sample comprised peripheral blood. The receptors stem from a woman in her sixties or seventies with acute or convalescent COVID-19.

The gene calls are TRBV10-1 and TRBJ2-3; the match to TRBD2 covers 8 bases. CDR3 size: 15 residues. With 3 bases clipped from V and 0 bases from J, the junction kept 2 bases outside the gene matches. Germline V gene sequence: CDR1 WNHNN, CDR2 SYGVQD (reference sequence). The CDR3 nucleotides are TGCGCCAGCAGTGACACGGGAGGGAGCACAGATACGCAGTATTTT. Its translation is CASSDTGGSTDTQYF.

J is TRBJ2-6 and V is TRBV28; TRBD2 agrees at 7 bases. The V gene end was trimmed by 1 base and the J gene end by 2 bases; junction bases not matched to a gene: 5. Germline CDR1 and CDR2: MDHEN and SYDVKM. The CDR3 length is 17 residues. The CDR3 DNA follows: TGTGCCAGCAGTTTATCATTCGGGGGGACTGGGGCCAACGTCCTGACTTTC. It translates to CASSLSFGGTGANVLTF. The full variable domain, its missing parts supplied by reference TRBV28 and TRBJ2-6, is DVKVTQSSRYLVKRTGEKVFLECVQDMDHENMFWYRQDPGLGLRLIYFSYDVKMKEKGDIPEGYSVSREKKERFSLILESASTNQTSMYLCASSLSFGGTGANVLTFGAGSRLTVL.

This rearrangement joins TRBV7-2 to TRBJ2-2; TRBD1 matches 8 bases. CDR3 size: 14 residues. Germline assignment: CDR1 SGHTA and CDR2 FQGNSA. The J segment lost 4 bases and the V segment lost 5 bases, leaving 3 bases of the junction unmatched. This chain's CDR3 is CASSLTGGTGELFF. The CDR3 nucleotides are TGTGCCAGCAGCCTCACAGGGGGCACCGGGGAGCTGTTTTTT.

The chain couples TRBV18 to TRBJ2-7; TRBD1 aligns across 8 bases. This CDR3 is 15 amino acids long. The junction had 8 bases not matched to a gene; V was cut back by 2 bases and J by 5 bases. Germline V gene data show CDR1 as KGHSH and CDR2 as LQKENI. The DNA of the CDR3 is TGTGCCAGCTCACCAAACGGCAGGGGGCAGGACGAGCAGTACTTC. This sequence encodes CASSPNGRGQDEQYF. The entire variable domain, with the rest obtained from reference TRBV18 and TRBJ2-7, is as follows: NAGVMQNPRHLVRRRGQEARLRCSPMKGHSHVYWYRQLPEEGLKFMVYLQKENIIDESGMPKERFSAEFPKEGPSILRIQQVVRGDSAAYFCASSPNGRGQDEQYFGPGTRLTVT.

This clone has just a few counts. V usage is TRBV7-3 and J usage is TRBJ1-2; TRBD1 agrees at 10 bases. J gave up 8 bases and V 5 bases, and 8 bases lay outside the gene matches. The CDR3 is 14 amino acids. Germline CDR1 SGHTA, CDR2 FQGTGA. The CDR3 loop is CASSPGTGEGGYTF. CDR3 coding DNA: TGTGCCAGCAGCCCCGGGACAGGGGAGGGAGGCTACACCTTC. Using reference TRBV7-3 and TRBJ1-2 for the parts outside the CDR3, the full variable domain is GAGVSQTPSNKVTEKGKYVELRCDPISGHTALYWYRQSLGQGPEFLIYFQGTGAADDSGLPNDRFFAVRPEGSVSTLKIQRTERGDSAVYLCASSPGTGEGGYTFGSGTRLTVV.

The chain uses TRBV7-2 and TRBJ2-2; D perhaps matches TRBD1 (5 bases). The CDR3 runs to 15 residues. V was cut by 1 base and J by 5 bases, with 11 bases left in between. Germline V gene lookup returns CDR1 SGHTA and CDR2 FQGNSA. The CDR3 spells CASSLGQPGTGELFF. The CDR3 DNA reads as TGTGCCAGCAGCTTAGGACAGCCGGGTACCGGGGAGCTGTTTTTT.

The V call is TRBV27, the J call TRBJ1-2; the D gene is possibly TRBD1 (6 bases). Looked up from germline, CDR1 is MNHEY and CDR2 is SMNVEV (reference sequence). The CDR3 is made up of 15 amino acids. V shed 3 bases and J shed 4 bases, with 15 bases lying between them. CDR3 region: CASSLGPRGGYGYTF. CDR3 sequence (DNA): TGTGCCAGCAGTTTGGGCCCCAGGGGTGGCTATGGCTACACCTTC.

The gene calls are TRBV3-1 (or the pseudogene TRBV3-2) and TRBJ2-1; 9 bases fit TRBD2. The CDR3 is made up of 16 amino acids. Germline CDR1 reads LGHDT; CDR2 reads YNNKEL (reference sequence). Trimming cost V 1 base and J 8 bases; bases outside gene matches: 9. CDR3 in DNA: TGTGCCAGCAGCCAAGTTAGCGGGGGCTACGGTGATGAGCAGTTCTTC. Amino acids: CASSQVSGGYGDEQFF.

This clone has just one count. One end of the junction fails to match germline, which may point to a read error. V gene TRBV7-7 combines with J gene TRBJ2-5; no clear D gene. CDR3 length: 13 residues. Germline CDR1 reads SSHAT; CDR2 reads FNYEAQ (reference sequence). The CDR3 here is CASSWVAQETQYF. Here the CDR3 DNA reads TGTGCTAGCAGTTGGGTAGCCCAAGAGACCCAGTACTTC.